This entry describes one T cell receptor (beta chain). Germline CDR1 and CDR2: SNHLY and FYNNEI. There are 14 residues in the CDR3. The trim removed 3 bases at V and 7 bases at J, leaving 5 bases unmatched. How the authors handled the data: Researchers report that nucleated cell counts were estimated from reference gene primer amplification. Clones were read by immunoSEQ multiplex PCR, and TCRdb kept only the in-frame ones, dropping some. The DNA gave D and trimming, while V, J and clone size come from that table. The top ten clones hold more than 25% of a sample with fewer than 200,000 clones, almost 80% of them seen once. The sample originates from a study of blood T cell repertoires in COVID-19. Study at large: Acute-phase and convalescent COVID-19 samples originated in the United States, Italy and Spain. The analysed material was cDNA or gDNA that came from T cells, B-cell-depleted T cells, or PBMCs.

The sample consisted of peripheral blood. The gene calls are TRBV2 and TRBJ2-1; 8 bases align to TRBD2. The sequence derives from a woman aged 70-85 years with acute or convalescent COVID-19. The CDR3 protein is CASSEGLVRNEQFF. In DNA form, the CDR3 reads TGTGCCAGCAGTGAGGGACTAGTCAGGAATGAGCAGTTCTTC.